This TCR beta chain was obtained from a study of cytomegalovirus exposure and HLA in healthy donors. Primers included in the PCR were 60 Vbeta and 13 Jbeta primers. Clones were read by immunoSEQ multiplex PCR, and TCRdb kept only the in-frame ones, dropping some. This sample contains 150,000 or so clones. With respect to this clone: No antigen is known for it.

The CDR3 spans 13 residues. Looked up from germline, CDR1 is SQVTM and CDR2 is ANQGSEA. V dropped 7 bases and J dropped 0 bases, with 12 bases sitting between them. Findings and limits, study-wide: Evidence from a later analysis indicated that most CMV-associated TCR beta chains looked HLA-restricted. From TCR beta sequences, most subjects' HLA-A and HLA-B alleles were reportedly predicted accurately. Indistinguishable V segments such as TRBV6-2 and TRBV6-3 were excluded. A later analysis found common viral pathogens apparently linked to several of the most significant clusters.

Sequenced sample: PBMCs. The TCR sequence derives from a young man in good health and CMV-seronegative. V is TRBV29-1 and J is TRBJ1-2; D is ambiguous. The CDR3 bases are TGCAGCGCCGCCCCAGAAGCTAACTATGGCTACACCTTC. This translates into CSAAPEANYGYTF.